Listed below are T cell receptor beta chains from one sample, sequenced in a study of Ad26.COV2.S vaccination and SARS-CoV-2 variants. The assay was immunoSEQ multiplex PCR, and TCRdb's table has in-frame clones only and misses some. The table shows about 680,000 clones, with 89% occurring only once. The sequencing used peripheral blood, collected in a trial of Ad26.COV2.S vaccine versus placebo. The receptors here all came from a person between 18 and 65 years old who received the Ad26.COV2.S COVID-19 vaccine or a placebo. Each CDR3 is given with its conserved first and last residue. D genes are given only for firm matches. Clone size, where shown, is once, few, many, or a class for clones that have expanded.

abundance: .
d_gene: .
v_gene: TRBV18
j_gene: TRBJ1-1
CDR3nt: TGTGCCAGCTCACCACAAGGGCCCCTGAGCACTGAAGCTTTCTTT
CDR3aa: CASSPQGPLSTEAFF

abundance: .
d_gene: TRBD2
v_gene: TRBV18
j_gene: TRBJ2-5
CDR3nt: TGTGCCAGCTCACCGTCACTAGCGGGGCAAGAGACCCAGTACTTC
CDR3aa: CASSPSLAGQETQYF

abundance: .
d_gene: .
v_gene: TRBV19
j_gene: TRBJ2-1
CDR3nt: TGTGCCAGTAGTCCCCAGGACAGTTACAATGAGCAGTTCTTC
CDR3aa: CASSPQDSYNEQFF

abundance: .
d_gene: TRBD2
v_gene: TRBV30
j_gene: TRBJ2-1
CDR3nt: TGTGCCTGGAGGGAAGGACTAGCGGGATATAATGAGCAGTTCTTC
CDR3aa: CAWREGLAGYNEQFF

abundance: .
d_gene: .
v_gene: TRBV12-3/TRBV12-4
j_gene: TRBJ2-1
CDR3nt: TGTGCCAGCAGTTGGGCGGCCTACAATGAGCAGTTCTTC
CDR3aa: CASSWAAYNEQFF

abundance: .
d_gene: .
v_gene: TRBV3-1/TRBV3-2
j_gene: TRBJ2-7
CDR3nt: TGTGCCAGCAGCCAACAAAGCATGATCGAGCAGTACTTC
CDR3aa: CASSQQSMIEQYF

abundance: .
d_gene: .
v_gene: TRBV5-1
j_gene: TRBJ2-3
CDR3nt: TGCGCCAGCAGCTTGGCCGGAGAAACAGATACGCAGTATTTT
CDR3aa: CASSLAGETDTQYF

abundance: .
d_gene: TRBD1
v_gene: TRBV6-5
j_gene: TRBJ1-1
CDR3nt: TGTGCCATCTACGGGACAGAAAAGATCCGCGGGGCTTTCTTT
CDR3aa: CAIYGTEKIRGAFF

abundance: .
d_gene: .
v_gene: TRBV5-5
j_gene: TRBJ1-2
CDR3nt: TGTGCCAGCAGCTTGGCTACAGGTCGTGCTAACTATGGCTACACCTTC
CDR3aa: CASSLATGRANYGYTF

abundance: .
d_gene: .
v_gene: TRBV19
j_gene: TRBJ2-3
CDR3nt: TGTGCCAGTAGTACTCTTTCGGGGGTGAGCACAGATACGCAGTATTTT
CDR3aa: CASSTLSGVSTDTQYF

abundance: .
d_gene: .
v_gene: TRBV27
j_gene: TRBJ1-5
CDR3nt: TGTGCCAGCAGTTTATCGCTAGGGGGGCAGCCCCAGCATTTT
CDR3aa: CASSLSLGGQPQHF

abundance: .
d_gene: .
v_gene: TRBV7-2
j_gene: TRBJ2-1
CDR3nt: TGTGCCAGCAGCTTAAGGGACCTTTACAATGAGCAGTTCTTC
CDR3aa: CASSLRDLYNEQFF

abundance: .
d_gene: TRBD2
v_gene: TRBV6-1
j_gene: TRBJ2-5
CDR3nt: TGTGCCAGCAGTGAAGGGATAGCGGGAGGGGAGACCCAGTACTTC
CDR3aa: CASSEGIAGGETQYF

abundance: .
d_gene: .
v_gene: TRBV4-1
j_gene: TRBJ2-5
CDR3nt: TGCGCCAGCAGCCAAGATACCCGGGGGTTCCAAGAGACCCAGTACTTC
CDR3aa: CASSQDTRGFQETQYF

abundance: .
d_gene: .
v_gene: TRBV3-1/TRBV3-2
j_gene: TRBJ1-4
CDR3nt: TGTGCCAGCAGCCAAGATAGGGCAGTCAAAGGATATGAAAAACTGTTTTTT
CDR3aa: CASSQDRAVKGYEKLFF

abundance: .
d_gene: TRBD1
v_gene: TRBV19
j_gene: TRBJ2-5
CDR3nt: TGTGCCAGTACCGGGACAGATCCTCGACAGACCCAGTACTTC
CDR3aa: CASTGTDPRQTQYF

abundance: .
d_gene: .
v_gene: TRBV6-6
j_gene: TRBJ2-4
CDR3nt: TGTGCCAGCAGTTACTCCGTTTTGATGGCCAAAAACATTCAGTACTTC
CDR3aa: CASSYSVLMAKNIQYF

abundance: .
d_gene: TRBD1
v_gene: TRBV5-8
j_gene: TRBJ2-7
CDR3nt: TGTGCCAGCAGCTTCGGGACAGGGGACGTTCACGAGCAGTACTTC
CDR3aa: CASSFGTGDVHEQYF

abundance: .
d_gene: .
v_gene: TRBV30
j_gene: TRBJ1-5
CDR3nt: TGTGCCTGGAGCCGCGACAGGAGATATCAGCCCCAGCATTTT
CDR3aa: CAWSRDRRYQPQHF

abundance: .
d_gene: .
v_gene: TRBV10-1
j_gene: TRBJ1-4
CDR3nt: TGCGCCAGCAGTGAGTCGAGGGCAGGGGAAGAAAAACTGTTTTTT
CDR3aa: CASSESRAGEEKLFF

abundance: .
d_gene: .
v_gene: TRBV11-1
j_gene: TRBJ2-5
CDR3nt: TGTGCCAGCAGCGACACATCGGCATCTGGTACCCAGTACTTC
CDR3aa: CASSDTSASGTQYF

abundance: .
d_gene: TRBD1
v_gene: TRBV6-1
j_gene: TRBJ2-1
CDR3nt: TGTGCCAGCAGTGAACCCGGGACAGGTAGCAATGAGCAGTTCTTC
CDR3aa: CASSEPGTGSNEQFF

abundance: .
d_gene: .
v_gene: TRBV7-2
j_gene: TRBJ1-6
CDR3nt: TGTGCCAGCTCAAGAGGGATTTCTAATTCACCCCTCCACTTT
CDR3aa: CASSRGISNSPLHF

abundance: .
d_gene: TRBD1
v_gene: TRBV15
j_gene: TRBJ1-1
CDR3nt: TGTGCCACCAGCAGAGATGCGTCGGACAGGGAGGGTAATGAAGCTTTCTTT
CDR3aa: CATSRDASDREGNEAFF

abundance: .
d_gene: TRBD1
v_gene: TRBV6-4
j_gene: TRBJ2-2
CDR3nt: TGTGCCAGCAGTGATGGGCGACAGGGGCACACCGGGGAGCTGTTTTTT
CDR3aa: CASSDGRQGHTGELFF

abundance: .
d_gene: .
v_gene: TRBV5-5
j_gene: TRBJ2-5
CDR3nt: TGTGCCAGCAGCTTGGTGGCACAAGAGACCCAGTACTTC
CDR3aa: CASSLVAQETQYF

abundance: .
d_gene: .
v_gene: TRBV7-9
j_gene: TRBJ2-7
CDR3nt: TGTGCCAGCAGCTTAACCGATTACGAGCAGTACTTC
CDR3aa: CASSLTDYEQYF

abundance: many
d_gene: TRBD1
v_gene: TRBV19
j_gene: TRBJ1-4
CDR3nt: TGTGCCAGTAGTGTCACCGGGACAGAGGGTGAAAAACTGTTTTTT
CDR3aa: CASSVTGTEGEKLFF

abundance: .
d_gene: .
v_gene: TRBV15
j_gene: TRBJ2-7
CDR3nt: TGTGCCACCAGCAGAGCCAGGGAATACTACGAGCAGTACTTC
CDR3aa: CATSRAREYYEQYF

abundance: .
d_gene: .
v_gene: TRBV15
j_gene: TRBJ1-1
CDR3nt: TGTGCCACCAGCAGAATACCGGGACAAGAAGCTTTCTTT
CDR3aa: CATSRIPGQEAFF

abundance: .
d_gene: .
v_gene: TRBV12-3/TRBV12-4
j_gene: TRBJ2-1
CDR3nt: TGTGCCAGCAGTTTCTCGAGGTTGGAGCAGTTCTTC
CDR3aa: CASSFSRLEQFF

abundance: .
d_gene: TRBD2
v_gene: TRBV27
j_gene: TRBJ2-1
CDR3nt: TGTGCCAGCAAGATGGGGGGAGGGCACAATGAGCAGTTCTTC
CDR3aa: CASKMGGGHNEQFF

abundance: .
d_gene: TRBD1
v_gene: TRBV3-1/TRBV3-2
j_gene: TRBJ1-6
CDR3nt: TGTGCCAGCAGCCAAGAGTCAACAGGGGGTTATAATTCACCCCTCCACTTT
CDR3aa: CASSQESTGGYNSPLHF

abundance: .
d_gene: .
v_gene: TRBV5-6
j_gene: TRBJ2-7
CDR3nt: TGTGCCAGCAGCTACAGCAATTCCTACGAGCAGTACTTC
CDR3aa: CASSYSNSYEQYF

abundance: .
d_gene: .
v_gene: TRBV19
j_gene: TRBJ2-7
CDR3nt: TGTGCCACTAGGGACGGCTACGAGCAGTACTTC
CDR3aa: CATRDGYEQYF

abundance: .
d_gene: TRBD1
v_gene: TRBV30
j_gene: TRBJ1-2
CDR3nt: TGTGCCTACCGGGACAGGAAAATCATTAACTATGGCTACACCTTC
CDR3aa: CAYRDRKIINYGYTF

abundance: .
d_gene: TRBD1
v_gene: TRBV4-3
j_gene: TRBJ1-2
CDR3nt: TGCGCCAGCAGCCCTCAAACAGGGGGCAGGTATGGCTACACCTTC
CDR3aa: CASSPQTGGRYGYTF

abundance: few
d_gene: TRBD1
v_gene: TRBV10-3
j_gene: TRBJ1-2
CDR3nt: TGTGCCATCAGTGAGACCGGGACAGGGTTTGCTAACTATGGCTACACCTTC
CDR3aa: CAISETGTGFANYGYTF

abundance: .
d_gene: .
v_gene: TRBV19
j_gene: TRBJ2-1
CDR3nt: TGTGCCAGTAGTATAGAGGCCTCCTACAATGAGCAGTTCTTC
CDR3aa: CASSIEASYNEQFF

abundance: .
d_gene: TRBD1
v_gene: TRBV19
j_gene: TRBJ1-2
CDR3nt: TGTGCCAGTAGTCGGCGGACAGGTGGGAACTATGGCTACACCTTC
CDR3aa: CASSRRTGGNYGYTF